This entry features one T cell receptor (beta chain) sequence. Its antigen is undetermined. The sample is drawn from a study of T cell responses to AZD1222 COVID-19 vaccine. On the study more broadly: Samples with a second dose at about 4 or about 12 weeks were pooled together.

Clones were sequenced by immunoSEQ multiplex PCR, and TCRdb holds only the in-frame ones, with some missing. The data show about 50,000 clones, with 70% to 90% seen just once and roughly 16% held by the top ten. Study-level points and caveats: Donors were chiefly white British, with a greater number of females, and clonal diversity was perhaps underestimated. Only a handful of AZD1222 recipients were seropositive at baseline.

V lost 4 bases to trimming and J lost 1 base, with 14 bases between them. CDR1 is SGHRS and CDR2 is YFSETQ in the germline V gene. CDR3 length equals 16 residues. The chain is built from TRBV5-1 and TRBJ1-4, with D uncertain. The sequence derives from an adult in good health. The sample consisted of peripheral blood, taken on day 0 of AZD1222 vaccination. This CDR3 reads CASSPGSHITNEKLFF. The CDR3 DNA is TGCGCCAGCAGCCCAGGCTCGCATATAACTAATGAAAAACTGTTTTTT. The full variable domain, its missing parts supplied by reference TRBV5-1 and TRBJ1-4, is KAGVTQTPRYLIKTRGQQVTLSCSPISGHRSVSWYQQTPGQGLQFLFEYFSETQRNKGNFPGRFSGRQFSNSRSEMNVSTLELGDSALYLCASSPGSHITNEKLFFGSGTQLSVL.